This T cell receptor (beta chain) was sequenced during a study of PD-1 blockade in classical Hodgkin lymphoma. Whole-study context: With a 2-week interval, patients received intravenous nivolumab at 3 mg/kg. The study's findings and limits: Prior to therapy, complete responders displayed diversity much like that of newly diagnosed patients.

Profiled with immunoSEQ multiplex PCR; TCRdb holds only in-frame clones, not every one. This table holds fewer than 25,000 clones, about 73% found once. This clone was seen more than once but under ten times. Antigen specificity is unknown. Exposure to brentuximab vedotin varied, and each patient had relapsed following autologous stem cell transplantation. Best responses fell into complete response, partial response or progressive disease. The V segment lost 1 base and the J segment 5 bases; nucleotides outside the gene matches: 12. Germline V gives CDR1 SEHNR, CDR2 FQNEAQ (reference sequence). The CDR3 length is 18 residues.

The sequences come from peripheral blood mononuclear cells (PBMCs), collected before the second cycle of nivolumab. This receptor was obtained from a human donor with classical Hodgkin lymphoma. The chain joins TRBV7-9 to TRBJ2-1, with 9 positions matching TRBD1. The CDR3 reads CASSLGGSPGQGNNEQFF. CDR3 in DNA: TGTGCCAGCAGCTTAGGGGGATCTCCGGGACAGGGAAACAATGAGCAGTTCTTC.